This TCR beta chain was found in a study of T cell responses to AZD1222 COVID-19 vaccine. Profiling relied on immunoSEQ multiplex PCR, and the TCRdb table lists in-frame clones only, not all of them. The sample consists of roughly 72,000 clones, around 88% of them appearing once. This CDR3 is 15 amino acids long. V was shortened by 2 bases and J by 2 bases, with 12 bases between the two germline ends. Germline V gene data show CDR1 as LGHDT and CDR2 as YNNKEL (reference sequence). Details on this clone: Its antigen remains unknown.

Study observations and caveats: CD4 TCRs covered the whole spike, strongest at regions 160-218 and 743-854. Most donors were white British, females outnumbered males, and clonal diversity was possibly underestimated.

The origin of this receptor is an adult who received the MenACWY meningococcal vaccine as a control. This specimen was peripheral blood, taken 28 days after the second dose of the MenACWY control vaccine. The rearrangement links TRBV3-1 (or the pseudogene TRBV3-2) to TRBJ1-2; D remains unclear. CDR3 nucleotides: TGTGCCAGCAGCCAACTGTCCACAGAGAACTATGGCTACACCTTC. Translated: CASSQLSTENYGYTF.